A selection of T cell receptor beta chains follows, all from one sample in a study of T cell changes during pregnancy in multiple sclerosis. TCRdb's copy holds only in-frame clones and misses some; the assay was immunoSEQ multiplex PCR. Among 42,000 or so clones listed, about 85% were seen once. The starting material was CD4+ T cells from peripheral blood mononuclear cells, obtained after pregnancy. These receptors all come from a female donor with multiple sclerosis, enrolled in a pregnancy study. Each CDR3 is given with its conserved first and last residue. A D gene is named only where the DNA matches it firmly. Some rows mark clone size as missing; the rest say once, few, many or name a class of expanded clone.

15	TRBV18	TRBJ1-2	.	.	CASSPIEGTRYGYTF	TGTGCCAGCTCACCGATTGAGGGGACACGCTATGGCTACACCTTC
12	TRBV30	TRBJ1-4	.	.	CAWTTFNEKLFF	TGTGCCTGGACGACATTTAATGAAAAACTGTTTTTT
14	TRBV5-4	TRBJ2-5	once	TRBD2	CASSLGASGETQYF	TGTGCCAGCAGCTTGGGTGCTAGCGGAGAGACCCAGTACTTC
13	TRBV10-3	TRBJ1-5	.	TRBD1	CATGTGFNQPQHF	TGTGCCACCGGGACAGGGTTCAATCAGCCCCAGCATTTT
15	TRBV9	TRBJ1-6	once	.	CASSVASGFNSPLHF	TGTGCCAGCAGCGTAGCGTCCGGGTTTAATTCACCCCTCCACTTT
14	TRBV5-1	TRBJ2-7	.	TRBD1	CASSSGQGLSEQYF	TGCGCCAGCAGCTCGGGACAGGGTCTCTCCGAGCAGTACTTC
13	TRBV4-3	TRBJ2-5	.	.	CASSQEVGGTQYF	TGCGCCAGCAGCCAAGAAGTTGGAGGCACCCAGTACTTC
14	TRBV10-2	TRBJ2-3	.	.	CASSEPGSTDTQYF	TGCGCCAGCAGTGAGCCAGGGTCCACAGATACGCAGTATTTT
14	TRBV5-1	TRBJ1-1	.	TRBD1	CASSLQGVYTEAFF	TGCGCCAGCAGCCTACAGGGGGTGTACACTGAAGCTTTCTTT
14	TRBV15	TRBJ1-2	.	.	CATSRDLGGGGYTF	TGTGCCACCAGCAGAGATCTGGGGGGGGGAGGCTACACCTTC
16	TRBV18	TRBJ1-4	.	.	CASSPFTGNLNEKLFF	TGTGCCAGCTCGCCCTTTACAGGGAACCTTAATGAAAAACTGTTTTTT
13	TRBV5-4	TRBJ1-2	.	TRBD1	CASRGQGPYGYTF	TGTGCCAGCAGAGGACAGGGCCCCTATGGCTACACCTTC
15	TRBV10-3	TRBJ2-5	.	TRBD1	CAISEFRDRGETQYF	TGTGCCATCAGTGAGTTCCGGGACAGGGGAGAGACCCAGTACTTC
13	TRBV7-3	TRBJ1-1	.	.	CASSLTPNTEAFF	TGTGCCAGCAGCTTGACACCTAACACTGAAGCTTTCTTT
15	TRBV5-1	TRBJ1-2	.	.	CASSLGSGSNYGYTF	TGCGCCAGCAGCTTGGGGTCAGGCTCTAACTATGGCTACACCTTC
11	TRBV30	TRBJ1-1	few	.	CAFFLQGRAFF	TGTGCCTTTTTCCTACAGGGTCGAGCTTTCTTT
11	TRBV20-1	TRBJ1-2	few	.	CSGEGDYGYTF	TGCAGTGGAGAGGGGGACTATGGCTACACCTTC
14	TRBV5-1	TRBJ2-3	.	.	CASSWGGKDDTQYF	TGCGCCAGCAGCTGGGGGGGCAAGGACGATACGCAGTATTTT
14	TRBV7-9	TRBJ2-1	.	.	CASSLTASYNEQFF	TGTGCCAGCAGCTTGACAGCCAGCTACAATGAGCAGTTCTTC
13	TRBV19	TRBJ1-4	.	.	CASSMSSNEKLFF	TGTGCCAGTAGTATGTCCAGTAATGAAAAACTGTTTTTT
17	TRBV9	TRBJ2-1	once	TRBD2	CASSVEKRGVGRNEQFF	TGTGCCAGCAGCGTGGAGAAGCGGGGGGTGGGCCGTAATGAGCAGTTCTTC
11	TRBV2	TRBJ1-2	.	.	CASSQGGGYTF	TGTGCCAGCAGCCAGGGTGGGGGCTACACCTTC
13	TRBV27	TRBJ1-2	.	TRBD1	CASSLRQGGGYTF	TGTGCCAGCAGTTTACGCCAGGGGGGTGGCTACACCTTC
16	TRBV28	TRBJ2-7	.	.	CASSLGQGLPSYEQYF	TGTGCCAGCAGTTTAGGGCAGGGCCTCCCCTCCTACGAGCAGTACTTC
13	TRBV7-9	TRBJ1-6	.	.	CASSLEGRSPLHF	TGTGCCAGCAGCTTAGAGGGGCGGTCACCCCTCCACTTT
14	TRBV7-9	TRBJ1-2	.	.	CASSSTWRYYGYTF	TGTGCCAGCAGCTCAACGTGGCGGTACTATGGCTACACCTTC
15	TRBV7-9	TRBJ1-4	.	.	CASSPPGRGSEKLFF	TGTGCCAGCAGCCCCCCCGGGCGAGGGTCGGAAAAACTGTTTTTT
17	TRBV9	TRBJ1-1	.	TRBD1	CASSPPSGTGSLAEAFF	TGTGCCAGCAGCCCCCCATCCGGGACAGGGAGTTTGGCTGAAGCTTTCTTT
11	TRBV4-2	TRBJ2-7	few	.	CASSRGEEQYF	TGTGCCAGCAGCAGGGGTGAGGAGCAGTACTTC
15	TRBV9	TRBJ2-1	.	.	CASSVALQGYNEQFF	TGTGCCAGCAGCGTCGCTCTTCAGGGGTACAATGAGCAGTTCTTC
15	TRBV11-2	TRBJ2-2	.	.	CASNQGTANTGELFF	TGTGCCAGCAACCAGGGGACGGCGAACACCGGGGAGCTGTTTTTT
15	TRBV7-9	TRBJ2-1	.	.	CASSRGLGYRNEQFF	TGTGCCAGCAGCAGGGGACTTGGATACCGCAATGAGCAGTTCTTC
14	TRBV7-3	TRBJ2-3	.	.	CASSRSGSTDTQYF	TGTGCCAGCAGCCGGTCGGGAAGCACAGATACGCAGTATTTT
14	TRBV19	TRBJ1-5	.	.	CASSILRGNQPQHF	TGTGCCAGTAGTATCCTCCGTGGCAATCAGCCCCAGCATTTT
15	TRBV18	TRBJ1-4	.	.	CASSVQVATNEKLFF	TGTGCCAGCTCAGTACAGGTTGCAACTAATGAAAAACTGTTTTTT
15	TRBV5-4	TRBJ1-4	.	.	CASSLEGGANEKLFF	TGTGCCAGCAGCTTGGAAGGGGGGGCTAATGAAAAACTGTTTTTT
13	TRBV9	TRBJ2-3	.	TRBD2	CASSAPSGDTQYF	TGTGCCAGCAGCGCGCCTAGCGGGGACACGCAGTATTTT
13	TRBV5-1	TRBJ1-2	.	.	CASSFQGLYGYTF	TGCGCCAGCAGCTTTCAGGGCCTCTATGGCTACACCTTC
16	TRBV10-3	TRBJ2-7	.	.	CAISTPPGTLMWEQYF	TGTGCCATCAGCACCCCACCCGGGACTTTGATGTGGGAGCAGTACTTC
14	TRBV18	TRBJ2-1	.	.	CASSSFQQGNEQFF	TGTGCCAGCTCTTCATTCCAACAGGGAAATGAGCAGTTCTTC
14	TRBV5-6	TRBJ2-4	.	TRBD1	CASSLQGAGNIQYF	TGTGCCAGCAGCCTTCAGGGGGCCGGGAACATTCAGTACTTC
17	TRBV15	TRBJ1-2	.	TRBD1	CATSGGTGDRGLNGYTF	TGTGCCACCAGCGGAGGGACCGGGGACAGGGGTCTGAATGGCTACACCTTC
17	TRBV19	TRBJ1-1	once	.	CASSPTGTTPPDTEAFF	TGTGCCAGTTCGCCCACAGGGACCACACCCCCTGACACTGAAGCTTTCTTT
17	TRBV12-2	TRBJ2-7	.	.	CASRPHSDGSDSYEQYF	TGTGCAAGTCGCCCACACTCAGACGGGTCGGACTCCTACGAGCAGTACTTC